The clone carrying this TCR beta chain was counted between two and nine times. Its antigen is unknown. The data derive from a study of human T cells and chemical hapten exposure. Whole-study context: Diphenylcyclopropenone was administered weekly to the scalp of patients throughout the roughly 22-week study.

Time point denoted: patch test 1, 2 weeks after DPC sensitization. Treatment reported: therapeutic diphenylcyclopropenone sensitization with weekly scalp DPC. Study conclusions and caveats: Expanded TCR counts at PT1 were positively correlated with the patch test score.

CDR1 LGHDT and CDR2 YNNKEL come from the germline V gene (reference sequence). V shed 1 base and J shed 2 bases, with 17 bases lying between them. The CDR3 is 17 amino acids. TCRdb re-analysed the RACE reads in MiXCR, keeping a single row per CDR3 protein. The table shows some 340,000 distinct CDR3 sequences, with under 9% occurring only once. Here the sequenced sample was whole blood, taken in connection with sensitization to the hapten diphenylcyclopropenone (DPC). The receptor's source is a woman between 18 and 29 years old with alopecia areata. Some clones in this sample may be carry-over from other donors' samples. V is TRBV3-1 and J is TRBJ2-5; D is undetermined. The CDR3 reads CASSQARAVRAQETQYF. CDR3 sequence (DNA): TGTGCCAGCAGCCAAGCTCGAGCAGTTAGGGCACAAGAGACCCAGTACTTC.